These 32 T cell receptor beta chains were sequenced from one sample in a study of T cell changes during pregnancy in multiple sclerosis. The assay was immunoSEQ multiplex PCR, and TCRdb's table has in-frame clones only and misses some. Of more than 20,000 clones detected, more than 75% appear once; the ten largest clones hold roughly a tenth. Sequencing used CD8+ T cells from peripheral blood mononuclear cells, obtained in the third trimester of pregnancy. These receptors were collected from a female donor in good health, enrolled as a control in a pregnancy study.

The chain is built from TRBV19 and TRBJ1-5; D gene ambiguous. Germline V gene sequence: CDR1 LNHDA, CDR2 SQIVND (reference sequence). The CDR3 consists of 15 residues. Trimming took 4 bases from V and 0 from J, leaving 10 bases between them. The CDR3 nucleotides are TGTGCCAGTAGTACCGGGGAGTATAGCAATCAGCCCCAGCATTTT. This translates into CASSTGEYSNQPQHF. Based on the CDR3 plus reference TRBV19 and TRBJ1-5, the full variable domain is DGGITQSPKYLFRKEGQNVTLSCEQNLNHDAMYWYRQDPGQGLRLIYYSQIVNDFQKGDIAEGYSVSREKKESFPLTVTSAQKNPTAFYLCASSTGEYSNQPQHFGDGTRLSIL.

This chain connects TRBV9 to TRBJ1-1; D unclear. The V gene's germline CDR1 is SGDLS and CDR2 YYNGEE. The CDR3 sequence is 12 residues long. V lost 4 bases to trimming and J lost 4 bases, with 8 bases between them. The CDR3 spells CASSLERTEAFF. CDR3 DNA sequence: TGTGCCAGCAGCCTCGAGCGCACTGAAGCTTTCTTT.

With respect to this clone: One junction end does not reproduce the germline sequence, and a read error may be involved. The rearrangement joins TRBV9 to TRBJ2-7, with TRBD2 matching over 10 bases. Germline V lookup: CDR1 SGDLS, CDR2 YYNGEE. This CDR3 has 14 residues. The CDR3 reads CASSVAGGTYEQYF. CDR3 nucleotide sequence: TGTGCCAGCAGTGTAGCGGGGGGCACCTACGAGCAGTACTTC.

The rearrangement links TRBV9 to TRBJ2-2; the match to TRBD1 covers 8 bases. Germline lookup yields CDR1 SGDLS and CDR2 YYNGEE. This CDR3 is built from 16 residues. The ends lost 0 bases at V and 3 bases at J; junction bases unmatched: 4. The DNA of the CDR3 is TGTGCCAGCAGCGTAGGACAGGGGCCATACACCGGGGAGCTGTTTTTT. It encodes CASSVGQGPYTGELFF.

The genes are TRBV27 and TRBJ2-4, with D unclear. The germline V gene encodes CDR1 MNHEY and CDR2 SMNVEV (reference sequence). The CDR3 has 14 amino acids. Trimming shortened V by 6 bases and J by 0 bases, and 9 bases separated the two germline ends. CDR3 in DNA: TGTGCCAGCAGCCCCTTCTTAGCCAAAAACATTCAGTACTTC. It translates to CASSPFLAKNIQYF.

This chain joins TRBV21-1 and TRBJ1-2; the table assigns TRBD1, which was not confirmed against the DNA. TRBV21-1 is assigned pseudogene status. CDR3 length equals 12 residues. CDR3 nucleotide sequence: TGTGCCAGCAGCAAAGATGGGCCTGGCTACACCTTC. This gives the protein CASSKDGPGYTF.

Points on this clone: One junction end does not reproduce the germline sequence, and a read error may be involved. CDR3 region: CASSQNTVFF. The DNA of the CDR3 is TGTGCCAGCAGCCAAAACACAGTTTTCTTC. The chain uses TRBV7-8 and TRBJ2-7; D unclear. Germline V gene sequence: CDR1 SGHVS, CDR2 FQNEAQ. CDR3 size: 10 residues.

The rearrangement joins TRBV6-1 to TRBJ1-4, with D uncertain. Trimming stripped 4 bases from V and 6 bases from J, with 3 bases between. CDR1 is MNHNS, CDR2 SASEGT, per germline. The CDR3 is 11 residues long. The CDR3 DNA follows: TGTGCCAGCAGTGGAGATGAAAAACTGTTTTTT. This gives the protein CASSGDEKLFF.

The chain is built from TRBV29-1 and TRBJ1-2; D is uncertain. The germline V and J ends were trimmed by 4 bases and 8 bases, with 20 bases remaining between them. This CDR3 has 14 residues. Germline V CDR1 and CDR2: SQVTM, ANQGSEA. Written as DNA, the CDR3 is TGCAGCGTTGGGGATGGAGGGCCCTTGGAGGGCTACACCTTC. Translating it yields CSVGDGGPLEGYTF.

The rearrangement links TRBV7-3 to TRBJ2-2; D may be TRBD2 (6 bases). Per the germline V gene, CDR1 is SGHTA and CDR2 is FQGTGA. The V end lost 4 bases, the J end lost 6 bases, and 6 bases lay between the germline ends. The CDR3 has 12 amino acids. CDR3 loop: CASSWGAGELFF. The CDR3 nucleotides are TGTGCCAGCAGCTGGGGGGCCGGGGAGCTGTTTTTT. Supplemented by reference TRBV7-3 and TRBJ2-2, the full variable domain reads GAGVSQTPSNKVTEKGKYVELRCDPISGHTALYWYRQSLGQGPEFLIYFQGTGAADDSGLPNDRFFAVRPEGSVSTLKIQRTERGDSAVYLCASSWGAGELFFGEGSRLTVL.

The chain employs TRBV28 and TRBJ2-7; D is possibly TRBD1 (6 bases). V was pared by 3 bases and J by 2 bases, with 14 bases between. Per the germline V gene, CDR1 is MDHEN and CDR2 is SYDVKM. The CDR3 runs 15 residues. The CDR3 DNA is TGTGCCAGCAGTTTTTACAGGGCGACTACCTACGAGCAGTACTTC. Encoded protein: CASSFYRATTYEQYF.

The CDR3 nucleotides are TGTGCCAGCAGCTTAGACCCAAATCCCAGATCCTACGAGCAGTACTTC. It encodes CASSLDPNPRSYEQYF. This chain links TRBV11-2 with TRBJ2-7, with unresolved D. With 0 bases removed from V and 1 base from J, the gap between germline ends came to 13 bases. Germline CDR1 and CDR2: SGHAT and FQNNGV. The CDR3 is 16 residues long. The full variable domain, its missing parts supplied by reference TRBV11-2 and TRBJ2-7, is EAGVAQSPRYKIIEKRQSVAFWCNPISGHATLYWYQQILGQGPKLLIQFQNNGVVDDSQLPKDRFSAERLKGVDSTLKIQPAKLEDSAVYLCASSLDPNPRSYEQYFGPGTRLTVT.

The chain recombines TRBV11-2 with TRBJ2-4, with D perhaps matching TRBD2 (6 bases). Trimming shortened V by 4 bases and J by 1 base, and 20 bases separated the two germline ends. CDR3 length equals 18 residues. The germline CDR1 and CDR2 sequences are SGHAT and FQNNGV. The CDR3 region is CASSSTGTPFLAKNIQYF. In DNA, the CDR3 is TGTGCCAGCAGCTCTACCGGGACTCCTTTTCTTGCCAAAAACATTCAGTACTTC.

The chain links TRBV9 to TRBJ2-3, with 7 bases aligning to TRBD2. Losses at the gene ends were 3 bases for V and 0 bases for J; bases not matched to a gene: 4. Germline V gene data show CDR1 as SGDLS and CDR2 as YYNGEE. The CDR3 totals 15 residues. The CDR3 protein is CASSAYGRSTDTQYF. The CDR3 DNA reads TGTGCCAGCAGCGCCTACGGGAGGAGCACAGATACGCAGTATTTT.

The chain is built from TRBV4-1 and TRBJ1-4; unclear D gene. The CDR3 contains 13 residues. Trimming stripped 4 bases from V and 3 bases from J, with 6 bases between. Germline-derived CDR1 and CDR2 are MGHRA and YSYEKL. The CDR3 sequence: CASSRGPNEKLFF. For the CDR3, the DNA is TGCGCCAGCAGCCGCGGCCCTAATGAAAAACTGTTTTTT.

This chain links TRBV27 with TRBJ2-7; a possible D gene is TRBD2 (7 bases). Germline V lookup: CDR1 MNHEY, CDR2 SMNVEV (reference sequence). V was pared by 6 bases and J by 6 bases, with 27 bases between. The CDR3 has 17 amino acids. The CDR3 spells CASSQGGGPSGGSEQYF. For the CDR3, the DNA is TGTGCCAGCAGCCAAGGGGGGGGCCCGTCGGGTGGGAGCGAGCAGTACTTC.

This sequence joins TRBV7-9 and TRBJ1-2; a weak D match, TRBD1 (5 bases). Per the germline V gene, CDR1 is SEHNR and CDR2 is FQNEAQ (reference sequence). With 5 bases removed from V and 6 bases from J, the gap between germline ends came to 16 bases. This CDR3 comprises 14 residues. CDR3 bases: TGTGCCAGCAGCCCAACTTCGGCGGGGGATGGCTACACCTTC. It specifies CASSPTSAGDGYTF.

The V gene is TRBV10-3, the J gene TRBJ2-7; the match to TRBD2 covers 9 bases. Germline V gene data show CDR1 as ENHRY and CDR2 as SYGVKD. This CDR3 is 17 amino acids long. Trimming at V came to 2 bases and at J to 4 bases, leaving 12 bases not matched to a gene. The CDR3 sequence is CAISEPASGTISYEQYF. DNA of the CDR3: TGTGCCATCAGTGAGCCGGCTAGCGGGACCATATCTTACGAGCAGTACTTC.

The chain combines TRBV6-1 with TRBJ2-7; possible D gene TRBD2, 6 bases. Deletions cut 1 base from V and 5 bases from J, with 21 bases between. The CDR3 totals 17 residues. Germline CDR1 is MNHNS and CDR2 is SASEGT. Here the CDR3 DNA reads TGTGCCAGCAGTGAAGGGGACGGCGGGACCAGAAGGAACGAGCAGTACTTC. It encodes CASSEGDGGTRRNEQYF.

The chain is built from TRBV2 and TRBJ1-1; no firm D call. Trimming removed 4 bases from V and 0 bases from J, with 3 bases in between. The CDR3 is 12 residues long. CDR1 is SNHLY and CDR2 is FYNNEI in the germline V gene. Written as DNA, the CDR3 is TGTGCCAGCAGTGTCATGAACACTGAAGCTTTCTTT. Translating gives CASSVMNTEAFF.

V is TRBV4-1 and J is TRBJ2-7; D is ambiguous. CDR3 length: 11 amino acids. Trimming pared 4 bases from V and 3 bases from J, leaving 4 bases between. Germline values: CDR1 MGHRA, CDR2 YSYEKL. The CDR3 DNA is TGCGCCAGCAGCCCAAACTACGAGCAGTACTTC. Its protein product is CASSPNYEQYF.

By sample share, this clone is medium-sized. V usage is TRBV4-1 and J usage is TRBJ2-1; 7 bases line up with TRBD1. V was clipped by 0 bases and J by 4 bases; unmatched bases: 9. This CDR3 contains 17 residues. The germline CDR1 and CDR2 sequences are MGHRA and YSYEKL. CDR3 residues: CASSQDPPGTEYNEQFF. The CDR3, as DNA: TGCGCCAGCAGCCAAGATCCCCCCGGGACAGAGTACAATGAGCAGTTCTTC.

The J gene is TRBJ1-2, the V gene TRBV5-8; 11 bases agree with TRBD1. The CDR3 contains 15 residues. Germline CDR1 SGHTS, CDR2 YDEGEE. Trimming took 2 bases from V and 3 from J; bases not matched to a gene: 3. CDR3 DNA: TGTGCCAGCAGCTTTGGACAGGGGGCGGACTATGGCTACACCTTC. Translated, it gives CASSFGQGADYGYTF.

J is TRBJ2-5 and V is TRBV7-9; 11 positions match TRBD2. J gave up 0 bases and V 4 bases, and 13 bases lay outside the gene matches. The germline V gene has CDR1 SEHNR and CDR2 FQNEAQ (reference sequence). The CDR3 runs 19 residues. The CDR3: CASSSPLGLGLADQETQYF. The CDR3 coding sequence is TGTGCCAGCAGCTCGCCCCTCGGATTGGGACTAGCGGACCAAGAGACCCAGTACTTC. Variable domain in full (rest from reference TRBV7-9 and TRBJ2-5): DTGVSQNPRHKITKRGQNVTFRCDPISEHNRLYWYRQTLGQGPEFLTYFQNEAQLEKSRLLSDRFSAERPKGSFSTLEIQRTEQGDSAMYLCASSSPLGLGLADQETQYFGPGTRLLVL.

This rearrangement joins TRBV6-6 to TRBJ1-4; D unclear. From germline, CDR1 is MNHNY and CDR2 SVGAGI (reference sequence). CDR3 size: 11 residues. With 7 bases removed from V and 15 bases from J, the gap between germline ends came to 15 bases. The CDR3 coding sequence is TGTGCCAGCAAAGTAGGACGGGAGGTGTTTTTT. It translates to CASKVGREVFF.

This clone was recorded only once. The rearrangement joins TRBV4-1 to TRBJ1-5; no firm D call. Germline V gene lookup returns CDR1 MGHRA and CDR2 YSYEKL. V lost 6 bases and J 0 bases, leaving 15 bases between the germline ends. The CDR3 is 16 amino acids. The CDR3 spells CASSLAPGYSNQPQHF. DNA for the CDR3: TGCGCCAGCAGTCTGGCCCCCGGGTATAGCAATCAGCCCCAGCATTTT.

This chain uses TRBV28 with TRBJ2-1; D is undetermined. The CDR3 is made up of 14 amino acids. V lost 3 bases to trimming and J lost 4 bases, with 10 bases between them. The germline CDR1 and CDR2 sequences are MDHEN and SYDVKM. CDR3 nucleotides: TGTGCCAGCAGTTTCCCTCCCTATTACAATGAGCAGTTCTTC. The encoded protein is CASSFPPYYNEQFF.

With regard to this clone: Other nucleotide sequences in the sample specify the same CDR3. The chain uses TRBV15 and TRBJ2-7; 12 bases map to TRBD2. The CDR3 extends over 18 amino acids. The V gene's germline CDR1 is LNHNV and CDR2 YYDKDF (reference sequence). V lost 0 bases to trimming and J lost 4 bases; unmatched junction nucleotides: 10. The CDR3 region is CATSRDGLAGRTGYEQYF. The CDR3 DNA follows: TGTGCCACCAGCAGAGACGGACTAGCGGGACGTACAGGGTACGAGCAGTACTTC.

The CDR3 sequence is CASSQEWTSLGEQYF. CDR3 in DNA: TGCGCCAGCAGCCAAGAATGGACAAGCCTCGGGGAGCAGTACTTC. The chain is built from TRBV4-1 and TRBJ2-7, with a weak D call TRBD1 (5 bases). The germline gives CDR1 MGHRA, CDR2 YSYEKL. V was trimmed by 0 bases and J by 7 bases, leaving 16 bases between them. This CDR3 region has 15 residues.

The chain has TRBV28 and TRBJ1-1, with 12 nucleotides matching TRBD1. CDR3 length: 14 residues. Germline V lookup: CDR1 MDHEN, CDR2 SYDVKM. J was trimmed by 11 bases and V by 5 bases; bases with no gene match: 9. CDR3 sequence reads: CASSNRDRGLVAFF. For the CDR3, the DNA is TGTGCCAGCAGTAATAGGGACAGGGGGCTTGTCGCTTTCTTT. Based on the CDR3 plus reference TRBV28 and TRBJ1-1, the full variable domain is DVKVTQSSRYLVKRTGEKVFLECVQDMDHENMFWYRQDPGLGLRLIYFSYDVKMKEKGDIPEGYSVSREKKERFSLILESASTNQTSMYLCASSNRDRGLVAFFGQGTRLTVV.

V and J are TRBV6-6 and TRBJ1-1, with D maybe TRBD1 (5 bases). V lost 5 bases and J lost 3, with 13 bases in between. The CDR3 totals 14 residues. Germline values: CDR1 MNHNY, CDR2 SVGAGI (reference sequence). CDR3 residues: CASSGWDFHTEAFF. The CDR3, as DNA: TGTGCCAGCAGTGGCTGGGACTTCCACACTGAAGCTTTCTTT.

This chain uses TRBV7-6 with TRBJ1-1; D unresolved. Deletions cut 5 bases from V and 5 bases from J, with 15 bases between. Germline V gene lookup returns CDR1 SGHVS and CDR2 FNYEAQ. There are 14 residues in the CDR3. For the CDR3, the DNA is TGTGCCAGCAGCCAACTCCGGGGTGTAACTGAAGCTTTCTTT. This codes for CASSQLRGVTEAFF.